One sample yielded the 11 T cell receptor beta chains listed below, sequenced in a study of cytomegalovirus exposure and HLA in healthy donors. PCR involved 60 Vbeta and 13 Jbeta primers. Method: immunoSEQ multiplex PCR; TCRdb's copy keeps in-frame clones and lacks some. This sample has 150,000 to 200,000 clones, with 68% found just once. The sample was PBMCs. These receptors came from a young man in good health and CMV-seropositive.

V and J are TRBV5-1 and TRBJ2-2; D remains unclear. The ends were cut back, 0 bases at V and 3 bases at J, with 6 bases in the middle. The CDR3 runs 14 residues. Per germline, CDR1 SGHRS and CDR2 YFSETQ. CDR3 amino acids: CASSLGVDTGELFF. DNA of the CDR3: TGCGCCAGCAGCTTGGGAGTAGACACCGGGGAGCTGTTTTTT.

This sequence joins TRBV30 and TRBJ2-1; a possible D gene is TRBD2 (5 bases). The V end was cut by 0 bases, the J end by 9 bases, with 18 bases between. This CDR3 has 15 amino acids. Looked up from germline, CDR1 is GTSNPN and CDR2 is SVGIG (reference sequence). CDR3 amino acids: CAWSVVGGFYFEQFF. DNA of the CDR3: TGTGCCTGGAGTGTGGTGGGCGGGTTCTATTTTGAGCAGTTCTTC.

This clone was seen more than once but under ten times. The J gene is TRBJ1-4, the V gene TRBV29-1, with TRBD1 identical over 7 bases. Germline V lookup: CDR1 SQVTM, CDR2 ANQGSEA. The CDR3 extends over 14 amino acids. J lost 5 bases, V lost 2 bases, and 5 bases had no gene match. The CDR3 spells CSVEWAGGNEKLFF. The CDR3 coding sequence is TGCAGCGTTGAATGGGCAGGGGGGAATGAAAAACTGTTTTTT.

This clone turned up a few times. The chain uses TRBV6-6 and TRBJ2-2; D is unclear. Trimming pared 7 bases from V and 7 bases from J, leaving 7 bases between. This CDR3 has 11 amino acids. From germline, CDR1 is MNHNY and CDR2 SVGAGI (reference sequence). The CDR3 loop reads CASTAGGELFF. CDR3 in DNA: TGTGCCAGCACCGCAGGCGGGGAGCTGTTTTTT.

This clone has a handful of counts. The rearrangement joins TRBV5-5 to TRBJ2-7; 8 bases are a match to TRBD1. The CDR3 totals 15 residues. Germline loops: CDR1 SGHKS, CDR2 YYEKEE (reference sequence). Trimming at V came to 1 base and at J to 2 bases, leaving 5 bases not matched to a gene. The CDR3 coding sequence is TGTGCCAGCAGCTTGAGGGACAGGCATCCCTACGAGCAGTACTTC. It encodes CASSLRDRHPYEQYF.

This clone was observed a few times. The CDR3 loop reads CASSLRTGRGNTEAFF. The CDR3 DNA is TGTGCCAGCAGTCTACGGACAGGGCGAGGGAACACTGAAGCTTTCTTT. The chain carries TRBV28 and TRBJ1-1; TRBD1 matches at 8 bases. J lost 1 base, V lost 5 bases, and 9 bases had no gene match. Germline CDR1 and CDR2: MDHEN and SYDVKM. The CDR3 runs to 16 residues.

The CDR3 DNA follows: TGCGCCAGCAATCGAGGCAGCGGGAGCACGGACGAGCAGTACTTC. Translated, it gives CASNRGSGSTDEQYF. The chain joins TRBV5-1 to TRBJ2-7; 8 nucleotides align to TRBD2. V dropped 6 bases and J dropped 5; count of bases not matched to a gene: 13. Germline V CDR1 and CDR2: SGHRS, YFSETQ. CDR3 length: 15 amino acids.

J is TRBJ2-5 and V is TRBV29-1, with TRBD1 as a possible D gene (5 bases). The germline gives CDR1 SQVTM, CDR2 ANQGSEA. The CDR3 spans 13 residues. V lost 4 bases, J lost 4 bases, and 13 bases lay in between. The CDR3, as DNA: TGCAGCGTTGTGGGGCGACTGACAGAGACCCAGTACTTC. This gives the protein CSVVGRLTETQYF.

The rearrangement links TRBV27 to TRBJ2-5; D perhaps matches TRBD1 (6 bases). The CDR3 has 17 amino acids. Germline CDR1 is MNHEY and CDR2 is SMNVEV (reference sequence). V was clipped by 3 bases and J by 5 bases, with 22 bases between them. The CDR3 DNA sequence: TGTGCCAGCAGTTTGGGGCGCAGGGGAAGCAAGTGGGAGACCCAGTACTTC. Translation gives CASSLGRRGSKWETQYF.

V and J are TRBV5-1 and TRBJ1-4; no reliable D call. The V and J ends lost 0 bases and 0 bases respectively, with 6 bases between them. Germline values: CDR1 SGHRS, CDR2 YFSETQ. The CDR3 length is 15 residues. The CDR3 nucleotides are TGCGCCAGCAGCTTGGTCCCAGCAACTAATGAAAAACTGTTTTTT. This sequence encodes CASSLVPATNEKLFF. Looking up the rest from reference TRBV5-1 and TRBJ1-4 gives the full variable domain: KAGVTQTPRYLIKTRGQQVTLSCSPISGHRSVSWYQQTPGQGLQFLFEYFSETQRNKGNFPGRFSGRQFSNSRSEMNVSTLELGDSALYLCASSLVPATNEKLFFGSGTQLSVL.

The chain combines TRBV9 with TRBJ2-5; 11 bases are shared with TRBD2. The CDR3 covers 15 residues. The germline CDR1 and CDR2 sequences are SGDLS and YYNGEE. Losses at the gene ends were 3 bases for V and 4 bases for J; bases not matched to a gene: 5. The CDR3 coding sequence is TGTGCCAGCAGCGAACTAGCGGGAGTGGCAGAGACCCAGTACTTC. Translated: CASSELAGVAETQYF.